The table lists the clone carrying this T cell receptor (beta chain) with many counts. No antigen is known for it. The data were obtained in a study of post-analysis software for immune sequencing data. Study at large: As for disease course, relapsing-remitting, secondary progressive and progressive-relapsing multiple sclerosis were all included. General study findings and limits: Samples from a shared batch, those prepared together, strongly co-clustered by F measure. For normalized Chao1 diversity, multiple sclerosis patients scored significantly lower than controls did. Elevated frequency relative to controls characterized four or five TRBV segments in patients, TRBV5-6, TRBV5-1 and TRBV20-1 among them.

The V gene end was trimmed by 7 bases and the J gene end by 1 base; junction bases not matched to a gene: 3. The CDR3 runs 12 residues. Germline CDR1 is SQVTM and CDR2 is ANQGSEA. Presence of unique molecular identifiers characterized the TCR beta cDNA libraries. With roughly 0.85 to 11 million T cells as the source, 450,000 to 600,000 cDNA molecules resulted. TCRdb called the PCR reads again in MiXCR, with one record for every CDR3 protein. The table lists about 800,000 distinct CDR3 sequences, roughly 27% of them singletons. This TCR derives from a girl between 5 and 17 years old with multiple sclerosis. What was sequenced was blood. This chain joins TRBV29-1 and TRBJ2-5, with 7 bases matching TRBD2. CDR3 protein: CSGSGVQETQYF. The CDR3 DNA reads as TGCAGCGGGAGCGGGGTCCAAGAGACCCAGTACTTC.